What follows are 3 T cell receptor beta chains derived from one specimen sequenced in a study of Graves' ophthalmopathy and Graves' hyperthyroidism. The TCR beta CDR3 regions underwent amplification from RNA transcripts. An initial RT-PCR round employing HTBI primers preceded a second-round multiplex PCR. TCRdb reanalysed the multiplex PCR reads using MiXCR and keeps one entry per CDR3 protein. The sample includes 600,000 to 950,000 distinct CDR3 sequences, approximately 40% of them seen just once. The sample taken for sequencing was peripheral blood. These receptors came from an adult man with Graves' ophthalmopathy.

To note about this clonotype: One junction end disagrees with the germline gene, perhaps due to a read error. The chain carries TRBV7-9 and TRBJ1-6; D is undetermined. Per germline, CDR1 SEHNR and CDR2 FQNEAQ (reference sequence). The CDR3 runs to 17 residues. The CDR3 here is CASSQEPDTGERSPLHF. The CDR3 DNA is TGCGCCAGCAGCCAAGAGCCTGACACCGGGGAGCGCTCACCCCTCCACTTT. Variable domain in full (rest from reference TRBV7-9 and TRBJ1-6): DTGVSQNPRHKITKRGQNVTFRCDPISEHNRLYWYRQTLGQGPEFLTYFQNEAQLEKSRLLSDRFSAERPKGSFSTLEIQRTEQGDSAMYLCASSQEPDTGERSPLHFGNGTRLTVT.

The V call is TRBV4-3, the J call TRBJ1-4; weak D call: TRBD1 (5 bases). Trimming stripped 4 bases from V and 13 bases from J, with 13 bases between. This CDR3 comprises 12 residues. CDR1 and CDR2 (germline): LGHNA, YSLEER. The CDR3 coding sequence is TGCGCCAGCAGCCCCACAAACGGGGGACTGTTTTTT. This gives the protein CASSPTNGGLFF.

This clonotype was recorded a few times. This rearrangement joins TRBV7-9 to TRBJ2-7, with D possibly matching TRBD2 (6 bases). CDR1 and CDR2 (germline): SEHNR, FQNEAQ (reference sequence). Trimming took 5 bases from V and 5 from J, leaving 16 bases between them. The CDR3 loop spans 14 amino acids. The CDR3 is CASSPGYGGHEQYF. The DNA of the CDR3 is TGTGCCAGCAGCCCCGGATACGGGGGACACGAGCAGTACTTC.